This T cell receptor (beta chain) was obtained from a study of blood T cell repertoires in COVID-19. As for the study in general: PBMCs, B-cell-depleted T cells, or T cells were the source of the cDNA or gDNA that made up the material.

The assay was immunoSEQ multiplex PCR, and TCRdb's table has in-frame clones only and misses some. The data show fewer than 35,000 clones, with 90% seen just once and about 13% held by the top ten. CDR1 is SGHRS and CDR2 is YFSETQ in the germline V gene. Trimming took off 4 bases at V and 0 bases at J, with 19 bases between the two ends. The CDR3 runs 17 residues. The specimen sequenced was peripheral blood. The gene calls are TRBV5-1 and TRBJ1-1; possible D gene TRBD1, 5 bases. This TCR was recovered from a human donor in a cohort sampled during active COVID-19. CDR3: CASSLTGVRGLNTEAFF. CDR3 sequence (DNA): TGCGCCAGCAGCCTAACGGGGGTTCGAGGTTTGAACACTGAAGCTTTCTTT.